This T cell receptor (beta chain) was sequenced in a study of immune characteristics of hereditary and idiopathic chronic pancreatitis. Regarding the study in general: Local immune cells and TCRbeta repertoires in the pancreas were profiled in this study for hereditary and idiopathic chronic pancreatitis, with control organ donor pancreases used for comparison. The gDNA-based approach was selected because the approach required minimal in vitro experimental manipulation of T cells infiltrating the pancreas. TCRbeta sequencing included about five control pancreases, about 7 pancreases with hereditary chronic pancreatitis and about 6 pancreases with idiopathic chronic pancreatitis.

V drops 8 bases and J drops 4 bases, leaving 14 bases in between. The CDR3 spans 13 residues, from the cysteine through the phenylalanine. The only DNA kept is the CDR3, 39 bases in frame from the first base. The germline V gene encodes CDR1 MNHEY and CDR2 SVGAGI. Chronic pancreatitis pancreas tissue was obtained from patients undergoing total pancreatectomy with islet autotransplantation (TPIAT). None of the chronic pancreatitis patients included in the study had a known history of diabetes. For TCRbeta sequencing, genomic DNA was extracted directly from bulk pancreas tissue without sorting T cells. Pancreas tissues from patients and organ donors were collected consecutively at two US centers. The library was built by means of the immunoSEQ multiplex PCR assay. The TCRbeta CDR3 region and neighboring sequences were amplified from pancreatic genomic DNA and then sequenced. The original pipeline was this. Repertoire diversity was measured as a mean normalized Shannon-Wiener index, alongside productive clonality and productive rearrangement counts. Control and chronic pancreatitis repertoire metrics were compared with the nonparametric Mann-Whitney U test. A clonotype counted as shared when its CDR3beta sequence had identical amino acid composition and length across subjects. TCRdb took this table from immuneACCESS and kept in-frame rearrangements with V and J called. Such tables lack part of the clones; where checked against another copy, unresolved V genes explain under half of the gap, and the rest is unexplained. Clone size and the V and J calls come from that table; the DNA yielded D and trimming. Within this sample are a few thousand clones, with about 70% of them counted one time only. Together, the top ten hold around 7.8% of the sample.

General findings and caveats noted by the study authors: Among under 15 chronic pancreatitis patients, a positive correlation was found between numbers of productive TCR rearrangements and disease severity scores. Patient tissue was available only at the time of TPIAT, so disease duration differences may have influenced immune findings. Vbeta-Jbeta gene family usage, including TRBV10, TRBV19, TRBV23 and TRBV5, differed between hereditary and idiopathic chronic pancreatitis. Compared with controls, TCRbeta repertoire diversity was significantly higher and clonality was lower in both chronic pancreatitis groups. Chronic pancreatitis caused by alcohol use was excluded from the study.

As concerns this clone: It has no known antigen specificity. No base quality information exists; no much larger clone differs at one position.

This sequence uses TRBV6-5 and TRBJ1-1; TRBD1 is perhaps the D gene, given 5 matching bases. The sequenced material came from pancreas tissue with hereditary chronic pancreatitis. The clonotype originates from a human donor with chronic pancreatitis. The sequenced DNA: TGTGCCAGCCGCGGCAGGGTGGGCACTGAAGCTTTCTTT. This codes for CASRGRVGTEAFF.